This T cell receptor (beta chain) was sequenced for a study of shared clonotypes between healthy human individuals. Study details: Sampling drew on donors who were two women and a few men aged 18 to 49.

Study results and limitations: About 5% of naive CD4 clonotypes were common to a few donors.

Clones were read by immunoSEQ multiplex PCR, and TCRdb kept only the in-frame ones, dropping some. The table has nearly 1,000,000 clones, 76% seen once; the top ten hold about 1.5%. The germline V gene has CDR1 LGHNA and CDR2 YSLEER. The CDR3 is made up of 15 amino acids. The V and J ends lost 6 bases and 1 base respectively, with 10 bases between them. In the case of this clone: Its matching antigen is unknown.

Sequences were obtained from memory CD4+ T cells sorted from blood. Subset meaning: CD45RA-negative fraction. This chain joins TRBV4-3 and TRBJ2-6, with D perhaps TRBD2 (6 bases). This sequence originates from a man aged 18 to 29 in good health. CDR3 protein: CASRAGTSGANVLTF. DNA for the CDR3: TGCGCCAGCAGGGCAGGGACTTCTGGGGCCAACGTCCTGACTTTC.